The clone carrying this TCR beta chain was seen a single time. This CDR3 comprises 12 residues. Looked up from germline, CDR1 is KGHDR and CDR2 is SFDVKD. Trimming removed 2 bases from V and 5 bases from J, with 4 bases in between. The data were taken from a study of blood T cell repertoires in COVID-19. Libraries were prepared by immunoSEQ multiplex PCR; TCRdb keeps only in-frame clonotypes and omits some of them. This repertoire shows about 210,000 clones, 75% to 85% found once; its top ten account for 7.5% to 10%. This sequence was found in a man aged 40-55 years who had recovered from COVID-19. The sample consisted of PBMCs or T cells enriched from blood (not recorded which). The chain is built from TRBV24-1 and TRBJ2-3, with D unresolved. For the CDR3, the DNA is TGTGCCACCAGTGATTCAATAGATACGCAGTATTTT. Its protein product is CATSDSIDTQYF.